The entry below gives a single T cell receptor (beta chain) sequence along with its context. In the study's own analysis: Counts of nucleated cells, estimated from reference gene primer amplification, were obtained. TCRdb keeps only in-frame clones here, not all; method: immunoSEQ multiplex PCR. V, J and clone size reflect that table, while D and trimming were determined from the DNA. The top ten clones hold over 8.5% of a sample with about 110,000 clones, about four fifths of them seen once. This record belongs to a study of blood T cell repertoires in COVID-19. Study-level background: COVID-19 samples from acute and convalescent phases originated in the United States, Italy and Spain. Sample material is recorded as cDNA or gDNA derived from T cells, B-cell-depleted T cells, or PBMCs.

The CDR3 length is 12 residues. Trimming shortened V by 3 bases and J by 4 bases, and 7 bases separated the two germline ends. The germline V gene encodes CDR1 SQVTM and CDR2 ANQGSEA. Sample: peripheral blood. The chain couples TRBV29-1 to TRBJ1-3; the D gene is possibly TRBD1 (5 bases). The receptor was derived from a woman in her 70s with acute or convalescent COVID-19. The CDR3 loop reads CSVETEGNTIYF. CDR3 DNA sequence: TGCAGCGTTGAGACAGAGGGAAACACCATATATTTT.